A selection of T cell receptor beta chains follows, all from one sample in a study of blood T cell repertoires in COVID-19. Sequencing used immunoSEQ multiplex PCR; TCRdb keeps in-frame clones, though not all of them. The sample carries about 220,000 clones, over 70% recorded once. Source material: peripheral blood. Every receptor here comes from a woman in her 50s with acute or convalescent COVID-19. The CDR3 runs from the conserved cysteine through the conserved F or W. Fields, in order: clone size, J gene, V gene, D gene, CDR3 DNA, CDR3 protein. A D gene is named only where the DNA matches it firmly. Where a row states a size, it is once, few, many or the class of an expanded clone; other rows omit it.

.,TRBJ1-2,TRBV12-3/TRBV12-4,.,TGTGCCAGCAGTCCCGGTGGAGGTGGCTACACCTTC,CASSPGGGGYTF
.,TRBJ1-1,TRBV4-1,.,TGCGCCAGCAGCCAAATCGTCTTCGCGGGGAACACTGAAGCTTTCTTT,CASSQIVFAGNTEAFF
few,TRBJ1-1,TRBV19,TRBD1,TGTGCCACCTCGGACAGGGTGGCTGAAGCTTTCTTT,CATSDRVAEAFF
once,TRBJ2-5,TRBV5-1,TRBD2,TGCGCCAGCAGCGACGGGACTAGCGGGCAAGAGACCCAGTACTTC,CASSDGTSGQETQYF
.,TRBJ2-7,TRBV10-3,.,TGTGCCACCTCGGAACAGGTTAACGAGCAGTACTTC,CATSEQVNEQYF
.,TRBJ2-1,TRBV25-1,TRBD1,TGTGCCAGCAGCCAGGGGGGACAGGGGATTATTAATGAGCAGTTCTTC,CASSQGGQGIINEQFF
.,TRBJ2-1,TRBV7-2,TRBD1,TGTGCCAGCAGCTTAGAGGGACAGGCCAACAATGAGCAGTTCTTC,CASSLEGQANNEQFF
.,TRBJ2-7,TRBV5-1,TRBD1,TGCGCCAGCAGCTTGGGGACAGGGCGAACGCCCCGTCGGGAGCAGTACTTC,CASSLGTGRTPRREQYF
.,TRBJ2-7,TRBV7-2,TRBD2,TGTGCCAGCAGCCTGAGGACTAGCGGGATTATGGTCGAGCAGTACTTC,CASSLRTSGIMVEQYF
few,TRBJ1-2,TRBV10-3,.,TGTGCCATCAGTGAGCTAGGGGGAAGCTATGGCTACACCTTC,CAISELGGSYGYTF
.,TRBJ1-4,TRBV5-1,.,TGCGCCAGCAGCCAAACACCGTCAACTAATGAAAAACTGTTTTTT,CASSQTPSTNEKLFF
.,TRBJ1-1,TRBV18,.,TGTGCCAGCTCACCACTACCAGGGGACACTGAAGCTTTCTTT,CASSPLPGDTEAFF
few,TRBJ2-1,TRBV10-2,TRBD2,TGCGCCAGCAGTGAGGGGGGTCTACTAGCGGGGGCAAGCTCCTACAATGAGCAGTTCTTC,CASSEGGLLAGASSYNEQFF
.,TRBJ2-7,TRBV29-1,.,TGCAGCGTCTTGGGGGGACAGCGATACGAGCAGTACTTC,CSVLGGQRYEQYF
.,TRBJ1-2,TRBV28,.,TGTGCCAGCAGTTTTAGTGGGACAAACTATGGCTACACCTTC,CASSFSGTNYGYTF
.,TRBJ1-1,TRBV19,.,TGTGCCAGTAGTCCCATGGCCTACAGTGAAGCTTTCTTT,CASSPMAYSEAFF
.,TRBJ2-5,TRBV11-2,TRBD1,TGTGCCAGCAGCCTCGACAGGGCCCAGACCCAGTACTTC,CASSLDRAQTQYF
.,TRBJ2-7,TRBV7-2,TRBD2,TGTGCCAGCAGACATAAGCTAGCGGGAGATTACGAGCAGTACTTC,CASRHKLAGDYEQYF
.,TRBJ1-6,TRBV19,TRBD1,TGTGCCAGTAGTACGACAGGGGAGGGTAATTCACCCCTCCACTTT,CASSTTGEGNSPLHF
.,TRBJ2-2,TRBV9,.,TGTGCCAGCAGCTTCCTCCTTTCCACCGGGGAGCTGTTTTTT,CASSFLLSTGELFF
.,TRBJ2-5,TRBV25-1,TRBD2,TGTGCCAGCAGCTCCGCCGGACTAGCAGGAGCCCAGTACTTC,CASSSAGLAGAQYF
.,TRBJ2-7,TRBV28,TRBD2,TGTGCCAGCAGTTCCCGGGGGGGGTCGCGGGAGCAGTACTTC,CASSSRGGSREQYF
few,TRBJ1-5,TRBV6-5,.,TGTGCCAGCCGACCCGGACATGCAAGCAATCAGCCCCAGCATTTT,CASRPGHASNQPQHF
once,TRBJ2-7,TRBV19,.,TGTGCCAGTAGCGCCAACCTTTCCCCGGGACTCAAATCCTACGAGCAGTACTTC,CASSANLSPGLKSYEQYF
.,TRBJ2-7,TRBV3-1/TRBV3-2,TRBD2,TGTGCCAGCAGCCATCGTCCGGGACTAGCGGGATCTACCTACGAGCAGTACTTC,CASSHRPGLAGSTYEQYF